This TCR beta chain was captured in a study of blood T cells in healthy people across ages. CDR3 length equals 17 residues. CDR1 is LGHNA, CDR2 YNFKEQ, per germline. The ends lost 1 base at V and 6 bases at J; junction bases unmatched: 10. A remark on this clonotype: Its antigen is still unknown.

A second 7 to 11 cycle PCR used barcoded and J-beta primers. The template-switch adaptor, which had 12 random nucleotides, put a tag on each cDNA molecule. TCRdb re-analysed the 5' RACE reads in MiXCR, keeping a single row per CDR3 protein. The repertoire consists of fewer than 2,000,000 distinct CDR3 sequences, with about 35% occurring once and the leading ten covering about 11%. Study-level points and caveats: Donor CMV status, an unknown factor, possibly confounded changes in expanded clonotypes. Conclusively comparing naive with antigen-experienced cells was impossible with unsorted PBMCs.

Donors each provided approximately 9.6 milliliters of peripheral blood. The sequence derives from a woman aged 25 to 39 in good health. The sample consisted of blood. The chain uses TRBV4-2 and TRBJ2-1, with 9 positions matching TRBD2. CDR3 amino acids: CASSQGVGGGASNEQFF. DNA for the CDR3: TGTGCCAGCAGCCAAGGCGTCGGCGGGGGGGCCAGCAATGAGCAGTTCTTC.